This T cell receptor beta chain was documented in a study of technical replicates of blood from several donors. In its sample, this clone was seen once. The table came from immunoSEQ multiplex PCR; TCRdb's copy has only in-frame clones and leaves some out. The sample lists more than 90,000 clones, about 95% occurring once. The specimen was T cells isolated from PBMCs. The sequence was collected from a human donor in good health.

In nucleotides, the CDR3 is TGTGCCAGTAGTATAGGACAGTCTAGCAATCAGCCCCAGCATTTT. Residues: CASSIGQSSNQPQHF. The chain combines TRBV19 with TRBJ1-5, with a possible D match to TRBD1 (5 bases). V was pared by 1 base and J by 0 bases, with 7 bases between. The CDR3 covers 15 residues. Germline V gene data show CDR1 as LNHDA and CDR2 as SQIVND (reference sequence).